Listed below are T cell receptor beta chains from one sample, sequenced in a study of breast tumors, draining lymph nodes, adjacent tissues. Via MiXCR, TCRdb re-called the multiplex PCR reads, giving one row per CDR3 protein. The sample lists about 180,000 distinct CDR3 sequences, about 33% occurring once. The material sequenced was axillary lymph node tissue. The receptors originated from a female donor with breast cancer. Some clones in this sample may be carry-over from other donors' samples. Each CDR3 is given with its conserved first and last residue. The D gene is left open where the match is weak. Clone size is given for some rows only: seen once, a few or many times, or a class if the clone is expanded.

cdr3_nt: TGTGCCAGCAGCTTAGACAGGGGGCCGAGTGAAAAACTGTTTTTT
cdr3_aa: CASSLDRGPSEKLFF
d_call: TRBD1
j_call: TRBJ1-4
v_call: TRBV7-9
clone_size: .

cdr3_nt: TGCAGTGCTAGGAGGGTCGGACGGAATAATGAAAAACTGTTTTTT
cdr3_aa: CSARRVGRNNEKLFF
d_call: .
j_call: TRBJ1-4
v_call: TRBV20-1
clone_size: many

cdr3_nt: TGTGCCAGCAGCGAAAGTTTGGGTCGCAATCAGCCCCAGTACTTC
cdr3_aa: CASSESLGRNQPQYF
d_call: .
j_call: TRBJ2-5
v_call: TRBV2
clone_size: .

cdr3_nt: TGTGCCAGCAGTTTAGTTGGAGAGGGGGAAGAGACCCAGTACTTC
cdr3_aa: CASSLVGEGEETQYF
d_call: .
j_call: TRBJ2-5
v_call: TRBV12-3/TRBV12-4
clone_size: many

cdr3_nt: TGCAGTGCTAACTCCGGGACAGACAACACCGGGGAGCTGTTTTTT
cdr3_aa: CSANSGTDNTGELFF
d_call: TRBD1
j_call: TRBJ2-2
v_call: TRBV20-1
clone_size: many

cdr3_nt: TGTGCCAGCAGTGACAGGGTGGAGACCCAGTACTTC
cdr3_aa: CASSDRVETQYF
d_call: .
j_call: TRBJ2-5
v_call: TRBV2
clone_size: many

cdr3_nt: TGCAGTGCTAGGGGGTCATCGGGGACCGAGGTAGCGAACGAAAAACTGTTTTTT
cdr3_aa: CSARGSSGTEVANEKLFF
d_call: .
j_call: TRBJ1-4
v_call: TRBV20-1
clone_size: .

cdr3_nt: TGTGCCACCAGTGAGACACCCCCTCGGACCGGGGAGCTGTTTTTT
cdr3_aa: CATSETPPRTGELFF
d_call: .
j_call: TRBJ2-2
v_call: TRBV24-1
clone_size: .

cdr3_nt: TGTGCCAGCAGTCCCCTCACGGGAGAGAACACCGGGGAGCTGTTTTTT
cdr3_aa: CASSPLTGENTGELFF
d_call: .
j_call: TRBJ2-2
v_call: TRBV12-3/TRBV12-4
clone_size: many

cdr3_nt: TGTGCCAGCAGCATACTAGCGGGCTCCTACAATGAGCAGTTCTTC
cdr3_aa: CASSILAGSYNEQFF
d_call: TRBD2
j_call: TRBJ2-1
v_call: TRBV7-8
clone_size: many

cdr3_nt: TGTGCCAGCAGTTCCGACGAGACCCAGTACTTC
cdr3_aa: CASSSDETQYF
d_call: .
j_call: TRBJ2-5
v_call: TRBV6-5
clone_size: many

cdr3_nt: TGTGCCAGCAGCGAGCTCCCGAAGGACAGGGGTGAAGAGACCCAGTACTTC
cdr3_aa: CASSELPKDRGEETQYF
d_call: TRBD1
j_call: TRBJ2-5
v_call: TRBV7-3
clone_size: .

cdr3_nt: TGCAGTGTACACCCAGGGGATTCCGGCTACACCTTC
cdr3_aa: CSVHPGDSGYTF
d_call: .
j_call: TRBJ1-2
v_call: TRBV20-1
clone_size: many

cdr3_nt: TGTGCCAGCAGTTATCGGCGGACGGACAGTTATAGCAATCAGCCCCAGCATTTT
cdr3_aa: CASSYRRTDSYSNQPQHF
d_call: .
j_call: TRBJ1-5
v_call: TRBV6-5
clone_size: .

cdr3_nt: TGCGCCAGCAGTAGCGGGGGCTACAATGAGCAGTTCTTC
cdr3_aa: CASSSGGYNEQFF
d_call: TRBD2
j_call: TRBJ2-1
v_call: TRBV5-1
clone_size: many

cdr3_nt: TGCAGTGCTAGTGGGCAGGGACTTGGCTACACCTTC
cdr3_aa: CSASGQGLGYTF
d_call: .
j_call: TRBJ1-2
v_call: TRBV20-1
clone_size: many

cdr3_nt: TGTGCCAGCAGCCAGGGGGGGGGAATTCTCCTCCACTTT
cdr3_aa: CASSQGGGILLHF
d_call: .
j_call: TRBJ1-6
v_call: TRBV4-2
clone_size: .

cdr3_nt: TGCGCCAGCAGCCCCACACCACAGGGGAGGGGGGCAGATACGCAGTATTTT
cdr3_aa: CASSPTPQGRGADTQYF
d_call: .
j_call: TRBJ2-3
v_call: TRBV4-1
clone_size: many

cdr3_nt: .
cdr3_aa: CASSTIGQGYGYTFGSGTQYF
d_call: .
j_call: TRBJ2-5
v_call: TRBV13
clone_size: .

cdr3_nt: TGTGCCAGCAGTCCCCGCTGGACAGAGAACTATGGCTACACCTTC
cdr3_aa: CASSPRWTENYGYTF
d_call: .
j_call: TRBJ1-2
v_call: TRBV6-1
clone_size: .

cdr3_nt: TGTGCCAGTAGTATGGGGACGGTGAGGACCGAGCAGTACTTC
cdr3_aa: CASSMGTVRTEQYF
d_call: .
j_call: TRBJ2-7
v_call: TRBV19
clone_size: many

cdr3_nt: TGTGCCAGCAGCTTAGGGATCTACTCCTACAATGAGCAGTTCTTC
cdr3_aa: CASSLGIYSYNEQFF
d_call: .
j_call: TRBJ2-1
v_call: TRBV7-2
clone_size: many

cdr3_nt: TGTGCCAGCTCACCCCTAGGGACAGCGAGCAATCAGCCCCAGCATTTT
cdr3_aa: CASSPLGTASNQPQHF
d_call: TRBD1
j_call: TRBJ1-5
v_call: TRBV18
clone_size: many

cdr3_nt: TGTGCCAGCAGCTTAGCCATACTACAGGCCCCCATCTCCTACGAGCAGTACTTC
cdr3_aa: CASSLAILQAPISYEQYF
d_call: .
j_call: TRBJ2-7
v_call: TRBV13
clone_size: many

cdr3_nt: TGTGCCAGCAGTTACTCGGGAACAGATACGCAGTATTTT
cdr3_aa: CASSYSGTDTQYF
d_call: .
j_call: TRBJ2-3
v_call: TRBV6-6
clone_size: .

cdr3_nt: TGTGCCAGCAGGAAAAGGGACGCACTTCAGTTCTTC
cdr3_aa: CASRKRDALQFF
d_call: .
j_call: TRBJ2-1
v_call: TRBV5-8
clone_size: .

cdr3_nt: TGCAGCGTTCACAGGGGAGCCTATGGCTACACCTTC
cdr3_aa: CSVHRGAYGYTF
d_call: TRBD1
j_call: TRBJ1-2
v_call: TRBV29-1
clone_size: many

cdr3_nt: TGTGCCAGCAGCGCGGGACTTAGCACAGATACGCAGTATTTT
cdr3_aa: CASSAGLSTDTQYF
d_call: .
j_call: TRBJ2-3
v_call: TRBV2
clone_size: many

cdr3_nt: TGCAGCGCCTGGGACTATCACGAGCAGTACTTC
cdr3_aa: CSAWDYHEQYF
d_call: TRBD2
j_call: TRBJ2-7
v_call: TRBV29-1
clone_size: .

cdr3_nt: TGTGCCAGCAGTTCCCTGGCCAATTCACCCCTCCATTTT
cdr3_aa: CASSSLANSPLHF
d_call: .
j_call: TRBJ1-6
v_call: TRBV12-3/TRBV12-4
clone_size: .

cdr3_nt: TGTGCCAGCAGCTTAGGCGGGAAATACACAGATACGCAGTATTTT
cdr3_aa: CASSLGGKYTDTQYF
d_call: .
j_call: TRBJ2-3
v_call: TRBV7-3
clone_size: few

cdr3_nt: TGTGCCAGCAGCTTAGGACTAGCGGGGGGACACAATGAGCAGTTCTTC
cdr3_aa: CASSLGLAGGHNEQFF
d_call: TRBD2
j_call: TRBJ2-1
v_call: TRBV7-8
clone_size: many

cdr3_nt: TGTGCCAGCAGTTCCGGACAGACCCCTAGCACAGATACGCAGTATTTT
cdr3_aa: CASSSGQTPSTDTQYF
d_call: .
j_call: TRBJ2-3
v_call: TRBV6-6
clone_size: many

cdr3_nt: TGTGCCAGCAGCCGCTCAGCAACCTACGAGCAGTACTTC
cdr3_aa: CASSRSATYEQYF
d_call: .
j_call: TRBJ2-7
v_call: TRBV7-9
clone_size: many

cdr3_nt: TGTGCCAGCACCTCTGAGGAGGGTTTGAGTGGCTACACCTTC
cdr3_aa: CASTSEEGLSGYTF
d_call: .
j_call: TRBJ1-2
v_call: TRBV5-8
clone_size: many

cdr3_nt: TGTGCCAGCAGCTTAGGTCTCGGGGGGGTTAATGAGCAGTTCTTC
cdr3_aa: CASSLGLGGVNEQFF
d_call: TRBD2
j_call: TRBJ2-1
v_call: TRBV7-3
clone_size: many

cdr3_nt: TGCAGCGCTCCGACTAGCGAAGGGCTCCAAGAGACCCAGTACTTC
cdr3_aa: CSAPTSEGLQETQYF
d_call: TRBD2
j_call: TRBJ2-5
v_call: TRBV29-1
clone_size: many

cdr3_nt: TGTGCCAGCAGCTTAGCGGGGGGGGGCCTCTATGGCTACACCTTC
cdr3_aa: CASSLAGGGLYGYTF
d_call: .
j_call: TRBJ1-2
v_call: TRBV7-9
clone_size: many

cdr3_nt: TGTGCCAGCAGCTCCGAGGGGGGGCGATCTGGCTACACCTTC
cdr3_aa: CASSSEGGRSGYTF
d_call: .
j_call: TRBJ1-2
v_call: TRBV7-8
clone_size: many

cdr3_nt: TGTGCCAGCGGAGGTCTGGTAGGTCAGCCCCAGCATTTT
cdr3_aa: CASGGLVGQPQHF
d_call: .
j_call: TRBJ1-5
v_call: TRBV6-7
clone_size: .

cdr3_nt: TGTGCCAGCAGTCCGGGACAAACGCCCTATGGCTACACCTTC
cdr3_aa: CASSPGQTPYGYTF
d_call: .
j_call: TRBJ1-2
v_call: TRBV6-2/TRBV6-3
clone_size: few

cdr3_nt: TGCAGTGCTAGAGCCCTAAGACAGGGGAGACCGCTGGAGCTGTTTTTT
cdr3_aa: CSARALRQGRPLELFF
d_call: TRBD1
j_call: TRBJ2-2
v_call: TRBV20-1
clone_size: many

cdr3_nt: TGTGCCAGCAGTGGTGACAGGGTAAAATCCCCCCGAGGGTCAGATACGCAGTATTTT
cdr3_aa: CASSGDRVKSPRGSDTQYF
d_call: TRBD1
j_call: TRBJ2-3
v_call: TRBV6-1
clone_size: .

cdr3_nt: TGTGCCAGCGGGGAGCAACCCGAGCAGTACTTC
cdr3_aa: CASGEQPEQYF
d_call: .
j_call: TRBJ2-7
v_call: TRBV6-6
clone_size: many

cdr3_nt: TGTGCCAGCGGACAGGGGTCTAACGATGAGCAGTTCTTC
cdr3_aa: CASGQGSNDEQFF
d_call: TRBD1
j_call: TRBJ2-1
v_call: TRBV24-1
clone_size: .

cdr3_nt: TGTGCCATCAGTGAGAGGCAGGGGCAAGAGAAGGCGCAGTACTTC
cdr3_aa: CAISERQGQEKAQYF
d_call: .
j_call: TRBJ2-7
v_call: TRBV10-3
clone_size: many

cdr3_nt: TGTGCCAGCAGCTTCACCGACCAGGCAGGGGAAAAACTGTTTTTT
cdr3_aa: CASSFTDQAGEKLFF
d_call: .
j_call: TRBJ1-4
v_call: TRBV11-2
clone_size: many

cdr3_nt: TGTGCCAGCAGCCATCACGGACAGGGGCTGTACACCGGGGAGCTGTTTTTT
cdr3_aa: CASSHHGQGLYTGELFF
d_call: TRBD1
j_call: TRBJ2-2
v_call: TRBV4-2
clone_size: .

cdr3_nt: TGTGCCAGCAGTTTATCTGGAACAGGGGGCGGCCAAGAGACCCAGCATTTT
cdr3_aa: CASSLSGTGGGQETQHF
d_call: TRBD1
j_call: TRBJ1-5
v_call: TRBV27
clone_size: .